The T cell receptor (beta chain) under discussion was sequenced for a study of T cells in Graves' hyperthyroidism and ophthalmopathy. What was amplified from RNA transcripts were TCR beta CDR3 regions. Using the HTBI primer set, a first-round RT-PCR was run on the TCR CDR3. Via MiXCR, TCRdb re-called the multiplex PCR reads, giving one row per CDR3 protein. Of about 600,000 distinct CDR3 sequences in the sample, about 16% were seen once. This clonotype was seen many times. Lactation, pregnancy, other autoimmune disease or uncontrolled infection excluded patients. This receptor was identified in a woman aged 40 to 49 with Graves' ophthalmopathy. Sequencing was performed on blood.

CDR3 sequence reads: CASSLRGLEGEQFF. In DNA form, the CDR3 reads TGTGCCAGCAGCTTGAGGGGCTTGGAGGGAGAGCAGTTCTTC. The rearrangement links TRBV7-8 to TRBJ2-1, with TRBD2 as a possible D gene (6 bases). The CDR3 loop spans 14 amino acids. Trimming left V 3 bases short and J 10 bases short, with 16 bases between. Germline CDR1 reads SGHVS; CDR2 reads FQNEAQ.